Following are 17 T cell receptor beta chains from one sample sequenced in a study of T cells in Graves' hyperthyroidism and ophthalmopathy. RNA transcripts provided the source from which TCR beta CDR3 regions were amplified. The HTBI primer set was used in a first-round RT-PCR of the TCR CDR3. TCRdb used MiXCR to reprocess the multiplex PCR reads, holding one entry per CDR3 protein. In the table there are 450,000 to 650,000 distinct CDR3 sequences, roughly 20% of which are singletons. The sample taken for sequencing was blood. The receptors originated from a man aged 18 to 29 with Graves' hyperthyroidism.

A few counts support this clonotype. CDR3 sequence reads: CASSATYNEQFF. CDR3 nucleotides: TGTGCCAGCAGTGCAACGTACAATGAGCAGTTCTTC. This rearrangement joins TRBV2 to TRBJ2-1; D not certain. Germline lookup yields CDR1 SNHLY and CDR2 FYNNEI. CDR3 size: 12 residues. Trimming removed 4 bases at V and 4 bases at J, with 5 bases between.

The chain's CDR3 is CASSLGLVKNIQYF. CDR3 bases: TGTGCCAGCAGCTTAGGTCTAGTCAAAAACATTCAGTACTTC. This chain links TRBV7-9 with TRBJ2-4; D is unclear. The CDR3 totals 14 residues. V lost 1 base and J 3 bases, leaving 7 bases between the germline ends. Germline assignment: CDR1 SEHNR and CDR2 FQNEAQ (reference sequence).

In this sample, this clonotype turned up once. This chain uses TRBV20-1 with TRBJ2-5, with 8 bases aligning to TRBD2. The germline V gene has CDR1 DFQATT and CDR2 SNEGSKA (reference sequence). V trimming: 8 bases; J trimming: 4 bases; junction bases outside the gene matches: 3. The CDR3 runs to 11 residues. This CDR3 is CSSGGGETQYF. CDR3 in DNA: TGCAGTAGCGGGGGAGGAGAGACCCAGTACTTC.

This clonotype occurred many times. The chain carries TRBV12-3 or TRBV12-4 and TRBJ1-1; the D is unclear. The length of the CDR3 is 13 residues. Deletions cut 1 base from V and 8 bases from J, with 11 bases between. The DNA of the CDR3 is TGTGCCAGCAGTTTAGGTCGGAACCCGGAAGCTTTCTTT. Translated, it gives CASSLGRNPEAFF.

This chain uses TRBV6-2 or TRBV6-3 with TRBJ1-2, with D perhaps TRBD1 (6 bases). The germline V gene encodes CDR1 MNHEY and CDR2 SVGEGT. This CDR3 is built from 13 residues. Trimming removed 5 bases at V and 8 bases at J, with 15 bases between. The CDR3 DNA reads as TGTGCCAGCAGTACCGACAGGCAATTGGGCTACACCTTC. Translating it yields CASSTDRQLGYTF.

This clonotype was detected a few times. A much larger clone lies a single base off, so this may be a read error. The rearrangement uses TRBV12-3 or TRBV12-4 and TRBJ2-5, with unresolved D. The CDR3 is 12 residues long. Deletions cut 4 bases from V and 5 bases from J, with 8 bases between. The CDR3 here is CASSYPRETQYF. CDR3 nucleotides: TGTGCCAGCAGTTACCCTCGGGAGACCCAGTACTTC.

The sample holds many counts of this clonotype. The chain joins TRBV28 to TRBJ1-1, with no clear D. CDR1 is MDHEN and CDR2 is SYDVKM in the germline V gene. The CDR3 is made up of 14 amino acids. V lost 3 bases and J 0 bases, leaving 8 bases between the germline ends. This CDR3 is CASSFAGMNTEAFF. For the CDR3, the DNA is TGTGCCAGCAGTTTCGCAGGAATGAACACTGAAGCTTTCTTT.

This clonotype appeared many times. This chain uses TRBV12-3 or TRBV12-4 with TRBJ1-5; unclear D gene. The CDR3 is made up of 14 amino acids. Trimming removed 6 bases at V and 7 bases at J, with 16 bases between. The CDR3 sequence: CASSENLVRQPQHF. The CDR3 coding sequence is TGTGCCAGCAGCGAAAACCTGGTTCGGCAGCCCCAGCATTTT.

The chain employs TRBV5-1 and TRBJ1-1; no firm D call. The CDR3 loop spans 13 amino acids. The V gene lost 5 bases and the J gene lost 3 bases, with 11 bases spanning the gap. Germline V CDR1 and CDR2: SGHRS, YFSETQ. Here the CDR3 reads CASRATVDTEAFF. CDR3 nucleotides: TGCGCCAGCAGGGCGACGGTAGACACTGAAGCTTTCTTT.

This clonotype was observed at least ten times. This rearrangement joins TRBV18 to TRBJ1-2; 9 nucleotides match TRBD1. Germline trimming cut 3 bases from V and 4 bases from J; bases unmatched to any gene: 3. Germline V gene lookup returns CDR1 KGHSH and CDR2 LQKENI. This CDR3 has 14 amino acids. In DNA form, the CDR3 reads TGTGCCAGCTCACCGAGGGGACAGGGCTATGGCTACACCTTC. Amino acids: CASSPRGQGYGYTF.

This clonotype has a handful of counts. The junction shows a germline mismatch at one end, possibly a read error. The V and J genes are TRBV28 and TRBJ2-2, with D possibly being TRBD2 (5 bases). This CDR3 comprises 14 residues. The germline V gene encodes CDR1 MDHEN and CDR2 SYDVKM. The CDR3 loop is CASSPDLGLGELLF. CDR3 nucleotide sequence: TGTGCCAGCAGTCCGGATTTAGGTCTTGGGGAGCTGCTTTTT.

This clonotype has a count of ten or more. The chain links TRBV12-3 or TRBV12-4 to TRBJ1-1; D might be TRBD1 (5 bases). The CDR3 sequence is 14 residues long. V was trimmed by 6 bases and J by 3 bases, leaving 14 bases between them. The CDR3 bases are TGTGCCAGCAGCGACAGACCCAGGGACACTGAAGCTTTCTTT. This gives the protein CASSDRPRDTEAFF.

The CDR3 spells CSAHSQDLSNQPQHF. The CDR3 nucleotides read TGCAGTGCTCACTCACAGGACTTGAGCAATCAGCCCCAGCATTTT. The chain recombines TRBV20-1 with TRBJ1-5, with D possibly matching TRBD1 (5 bases). Per the germline V gene, CDR1 is DFQATT and CDR2 is SNEGSKA (reference sequence). Trimming left V 5 bases short and J 1 base short, with 15 bases between. CDR3 length: 15 amino acids.

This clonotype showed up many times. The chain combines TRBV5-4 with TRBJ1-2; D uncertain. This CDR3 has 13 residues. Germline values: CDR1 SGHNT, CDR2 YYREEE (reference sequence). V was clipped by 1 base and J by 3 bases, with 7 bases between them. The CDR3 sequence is CASSLSSDYGYTF. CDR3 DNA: TGTGCCAGCAGCTTGAGCTCAGACTATGGCTACACCTTC.

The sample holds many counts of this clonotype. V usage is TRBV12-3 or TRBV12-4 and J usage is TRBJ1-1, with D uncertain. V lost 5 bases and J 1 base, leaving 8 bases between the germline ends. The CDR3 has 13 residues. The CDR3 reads CASSPRANTEAFF. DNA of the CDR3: TGTGCCAGCAGTCCAAGGGCGAACACTGAAGCTTTCTTT.

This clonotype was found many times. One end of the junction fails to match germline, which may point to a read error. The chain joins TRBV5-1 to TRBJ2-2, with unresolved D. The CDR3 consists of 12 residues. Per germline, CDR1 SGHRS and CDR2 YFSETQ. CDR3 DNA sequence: TGTGCCAGTAGTCTCTTCACCGGGGAGCTGTTTTTT. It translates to CASSLFTGELFF.

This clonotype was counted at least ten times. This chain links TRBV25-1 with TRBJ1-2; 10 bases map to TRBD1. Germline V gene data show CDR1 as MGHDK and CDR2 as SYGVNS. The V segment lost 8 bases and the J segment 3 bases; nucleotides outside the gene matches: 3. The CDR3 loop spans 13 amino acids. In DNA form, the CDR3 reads TGTGCCAGCCAGGGACAGGGGCACTATGGCTACACCTTC. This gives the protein CASQGQGHYGYTF.